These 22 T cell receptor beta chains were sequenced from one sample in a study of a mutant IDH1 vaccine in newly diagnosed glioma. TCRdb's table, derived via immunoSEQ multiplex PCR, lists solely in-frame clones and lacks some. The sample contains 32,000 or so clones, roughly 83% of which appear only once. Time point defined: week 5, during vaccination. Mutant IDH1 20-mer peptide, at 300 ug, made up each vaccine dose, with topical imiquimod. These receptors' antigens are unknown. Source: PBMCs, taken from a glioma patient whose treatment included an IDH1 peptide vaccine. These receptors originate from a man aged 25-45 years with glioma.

CDR3 sequence: CASSLDQGGYGYTF. The CDR3 nucleotides are TGTGCCAGCAGCTTAGATCAGGGAGGTTATGGCTACACCTTC. V is TRBV11-2 and J is TRBJ1-2; tentatively, D is TRBD1 (5 bases). This CDR3 is built from 14 residues. The germline V gene encodes CDR1 SGHAT and CDR2 FQNNGV. The germline V and J ends were trimmed by 0 bases and 5 bases, with 10 bases remaining between them.

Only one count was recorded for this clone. DNA of the CDR3: TGTGCCAGCAGTGAGGCAGGGAAAGAGACCCAGTACTTC. Amino acids: CASSEAGKETQYF. The gene calls are TRBV6-1 and TRBJ2-5, with D possibly being TRBD1 (5 bases). Germline V CDR1 and CDR2: MNHNS, SASEGT. The CDR3 totals 13 residues. Trimming stripped 3 bases from V and 3 bases from J, with 8 bases between.

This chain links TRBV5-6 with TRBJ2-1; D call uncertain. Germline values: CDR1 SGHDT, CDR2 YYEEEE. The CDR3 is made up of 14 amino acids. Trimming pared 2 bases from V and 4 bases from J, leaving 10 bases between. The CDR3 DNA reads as TGTGCCAGCAGCTTCAAGGACCGATACAATGAGCAGTTCTTC. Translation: CASSFKDRYNEQFF.

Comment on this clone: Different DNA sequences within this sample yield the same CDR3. CDR3 in amino acids: CAWRSGESGNTIYF. In DNA form, the CDR3 reads TGTGCCTGGAGATCTGGCGAGTCCGGAAACACCATATATTTT. The chain combines TRBV30 with TRBJ1-3, with no clear D. The V end lost 3 bases, the J end lost 4 bases, and 13 bases lay between the germline ends. Germline CDR1 reads GTSNPN; CDR2 reads SVGIG (reference sequence). The CDR3 consists of 14 residues.

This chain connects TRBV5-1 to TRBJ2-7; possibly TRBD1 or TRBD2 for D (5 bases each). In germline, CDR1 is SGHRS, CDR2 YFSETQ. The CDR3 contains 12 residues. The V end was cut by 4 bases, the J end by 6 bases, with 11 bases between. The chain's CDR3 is CASSLGDGEQYF. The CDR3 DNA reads TGCGCCAGCAGCCTGGGGGATGGCGAGCAGTACTTC.

CDR3 residues: CASSIGSGMNTEAFF. The DNA of the CDR3 is TGTGCCAGTAGTATAGGGTCAGGGATGAACACTGAAGCTTTCTTT. This rearrangement joins TRBV19 to TRBJ1-1; TRBD1 is a possible D gene (5 bases). V was pared by 1 base and J by 0 bases, with 9 bases between. There are 15 residues in the CDR3. Germline V gene sequence: CDR1 LNHDA, CDR2 SQIVND (reference sequence).

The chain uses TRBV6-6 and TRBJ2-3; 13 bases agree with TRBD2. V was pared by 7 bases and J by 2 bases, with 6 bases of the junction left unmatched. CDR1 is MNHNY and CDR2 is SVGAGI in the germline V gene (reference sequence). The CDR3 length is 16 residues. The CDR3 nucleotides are TGTGCCAGCACCTCGGGACTAGCGGGACTCACAGATACGCAGTATTTT. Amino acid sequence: CASTSGLAGLTDTQYF.

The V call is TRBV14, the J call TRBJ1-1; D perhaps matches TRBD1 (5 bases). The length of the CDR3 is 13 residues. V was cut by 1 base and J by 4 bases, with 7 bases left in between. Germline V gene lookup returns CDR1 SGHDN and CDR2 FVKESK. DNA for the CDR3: TGTGCCAGCAGCCAAGTCAGGGCCACTGAAGCTTTCTTT. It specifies CASSQVRATEAFF.

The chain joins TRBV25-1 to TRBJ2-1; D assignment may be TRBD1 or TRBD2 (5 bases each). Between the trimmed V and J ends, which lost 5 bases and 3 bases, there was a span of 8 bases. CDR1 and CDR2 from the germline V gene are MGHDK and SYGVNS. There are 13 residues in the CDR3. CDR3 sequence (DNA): TGTGCCAGCAGTCGGGGCTACTACAATGAGCAGTTCTTC. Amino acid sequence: CASSRGYYNEQFF.

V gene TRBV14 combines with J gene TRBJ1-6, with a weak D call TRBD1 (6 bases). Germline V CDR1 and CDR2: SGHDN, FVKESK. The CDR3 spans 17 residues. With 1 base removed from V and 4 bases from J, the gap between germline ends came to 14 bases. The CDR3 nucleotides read TGTGCCAGCAGCCAAGTGCTATCCGGACAGTATAATTCACCCCTCCACTTT. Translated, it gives CASSQVLSGQYNSPLHF.

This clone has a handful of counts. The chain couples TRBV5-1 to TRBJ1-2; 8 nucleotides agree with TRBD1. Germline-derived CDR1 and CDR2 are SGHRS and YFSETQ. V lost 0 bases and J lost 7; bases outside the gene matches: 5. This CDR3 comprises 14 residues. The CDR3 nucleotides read TGCGCCAGCAGCTTGGACAGGGGGAACGGTGGCTACACCTTC. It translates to CASSLDRGNGGYTF.

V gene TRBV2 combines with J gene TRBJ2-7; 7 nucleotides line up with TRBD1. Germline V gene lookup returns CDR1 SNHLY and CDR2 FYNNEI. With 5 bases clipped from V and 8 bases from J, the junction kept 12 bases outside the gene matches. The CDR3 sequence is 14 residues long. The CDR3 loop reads CASSWGQSAEKQYF. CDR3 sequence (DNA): TGTGCCAGCAGTTGGGGACAGTCGGCTGAGAAGCAGTACTTC.

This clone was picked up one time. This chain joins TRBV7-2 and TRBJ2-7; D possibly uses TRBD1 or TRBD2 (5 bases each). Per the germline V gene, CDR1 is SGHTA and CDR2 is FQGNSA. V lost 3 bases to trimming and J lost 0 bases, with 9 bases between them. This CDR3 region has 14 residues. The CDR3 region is CASSFRGSSYEQYF. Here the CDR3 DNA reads TGTGCCAGCAGCTTCCGGGGCAGCTCCTACGAGCAGTACTTC.

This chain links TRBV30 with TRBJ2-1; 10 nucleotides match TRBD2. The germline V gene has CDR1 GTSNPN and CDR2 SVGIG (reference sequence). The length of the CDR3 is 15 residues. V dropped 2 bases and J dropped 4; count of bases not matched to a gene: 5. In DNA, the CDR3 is TGTGCCTGGAGTCCCTCTAGCGGGGGATACAATGAGCAGTTCTTC. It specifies CAWSPSSGGYNEQFF.

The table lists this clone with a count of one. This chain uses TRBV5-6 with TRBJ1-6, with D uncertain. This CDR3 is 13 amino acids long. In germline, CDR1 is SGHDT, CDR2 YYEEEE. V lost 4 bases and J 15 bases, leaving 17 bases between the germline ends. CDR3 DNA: TGTGCCAGCAGCACAGAACTCAGGAGGGTCCTCCACTTT. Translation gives CASSTELRRVLHF.

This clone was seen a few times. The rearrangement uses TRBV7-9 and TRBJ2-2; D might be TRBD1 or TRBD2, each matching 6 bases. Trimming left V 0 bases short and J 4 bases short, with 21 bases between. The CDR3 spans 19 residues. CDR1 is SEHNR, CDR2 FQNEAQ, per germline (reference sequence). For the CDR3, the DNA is TGTGCCAGCAGCTTAGCATTCTCGGGTGGGGGGCCTCGCACCGGGGAGCTGTTTTTT. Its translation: CASSLAFSGGGPRTGELFF.

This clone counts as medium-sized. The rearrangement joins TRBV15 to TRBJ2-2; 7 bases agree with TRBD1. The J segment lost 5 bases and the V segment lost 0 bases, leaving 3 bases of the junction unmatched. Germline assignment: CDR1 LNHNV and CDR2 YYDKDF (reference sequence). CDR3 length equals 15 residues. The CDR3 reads CATSREDRDTGELFF. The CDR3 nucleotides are TGTGCCACCAGCAGAGAAGACAGGGATACCGGGGAGCTGTTTTTT.

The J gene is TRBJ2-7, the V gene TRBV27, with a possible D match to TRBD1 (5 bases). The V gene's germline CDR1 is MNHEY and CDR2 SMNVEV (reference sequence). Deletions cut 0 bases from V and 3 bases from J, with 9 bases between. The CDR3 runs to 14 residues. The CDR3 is CASSLSPGNYEQYF. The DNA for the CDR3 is TGTGCCAGCAGTTTATCTCCAGGGAACTACGAGCAGTACTTC.

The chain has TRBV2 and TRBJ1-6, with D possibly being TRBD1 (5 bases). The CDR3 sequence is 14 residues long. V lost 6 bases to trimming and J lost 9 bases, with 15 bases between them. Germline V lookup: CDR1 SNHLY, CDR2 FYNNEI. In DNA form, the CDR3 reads TGTGCCAGCAGGGTGCAGGGTTTCTCTTCACCCCTCCACTTT. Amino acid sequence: CASRVQGFSSPLHF.

The CDR3 loop is CASRNQGASYEQYF. CDR3 nucleotide sequence: TGTGCCAGCAGGAACCAGGGAGCATCCTACGAGCAGTACTTC. This chain links TRBV6-6 with TRBJ2-7; D possibly uses TRBD1 or TRBD2 (5 bases each). Trimming pared 6 bases from V and 1 base from J, leaving 13 bases between. Germline values: CDR1 MNHNY, CDR2 SVGAGI (reference sequence). The CDR3 sequence is 14 residues long.

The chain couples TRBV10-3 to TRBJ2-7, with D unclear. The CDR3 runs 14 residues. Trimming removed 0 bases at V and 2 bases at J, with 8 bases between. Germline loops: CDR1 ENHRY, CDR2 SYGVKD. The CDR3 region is CAISESGVPYEQYF. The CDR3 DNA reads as TGTGCCATCAGTGAGTCTGGGGTCCCCTACGAGCAGTACTTC.

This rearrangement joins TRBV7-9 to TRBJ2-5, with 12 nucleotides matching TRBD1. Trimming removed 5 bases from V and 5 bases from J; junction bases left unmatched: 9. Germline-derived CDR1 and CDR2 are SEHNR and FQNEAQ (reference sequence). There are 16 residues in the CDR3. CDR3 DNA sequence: TGTGCCAGCAGCCCGTCATGGGGACAGGGGGCGGAGACCCAGTACTTC. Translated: CASSPSWGQGAETQYF. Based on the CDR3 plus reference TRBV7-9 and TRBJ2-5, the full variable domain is DTGVSQNPRHKITKRGQNVTFRCDPISEHNRLYWYRQTLGQGPEFLTYFQNEAQLEKSRLLSDRFSAERPKGSFSTLEIQRTEQGDSAMYLCASSPSWGQGAETQYFGPGTRLLVL.